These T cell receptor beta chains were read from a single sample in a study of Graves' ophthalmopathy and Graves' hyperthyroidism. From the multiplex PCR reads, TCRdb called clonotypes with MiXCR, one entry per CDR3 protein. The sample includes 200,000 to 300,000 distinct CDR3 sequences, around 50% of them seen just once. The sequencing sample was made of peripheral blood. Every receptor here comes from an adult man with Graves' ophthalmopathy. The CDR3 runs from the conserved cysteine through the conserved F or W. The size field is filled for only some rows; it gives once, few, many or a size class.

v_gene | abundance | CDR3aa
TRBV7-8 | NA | CASSLAGAGMYSNQPQHF
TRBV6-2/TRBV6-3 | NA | CASSYPGQGGQPQHF
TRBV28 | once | CASMNRDRLYQPQHF
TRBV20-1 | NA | CSARGVSYEQYF
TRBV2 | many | CASSASGSQPQHF
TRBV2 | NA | CASSDFGNTNYGYTF
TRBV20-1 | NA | CSARAYQGIWEAFF
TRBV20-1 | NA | CSARETGTGAPQHF
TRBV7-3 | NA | CASSQLGQGAFGANVLTF
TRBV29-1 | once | CSSWDSNQPQHF
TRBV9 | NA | CASSVVLSVLEGGELFF
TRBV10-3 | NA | CAITQGTGHEQYF
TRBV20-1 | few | CSAREYGGTVSPLHF
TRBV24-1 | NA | CATSDLDRGRTGELFF
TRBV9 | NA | CASSPSLRDGAFF
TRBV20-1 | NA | CSARDARSTGAPYEQYF
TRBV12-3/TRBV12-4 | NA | CASSPGQGAQRSEQYF
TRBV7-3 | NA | CASSSYRGENLFF
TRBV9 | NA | CATSESGVTGELFF